This is a list of T cell receptor beta chains from one sample in a study of cytomegalovirus exposure and HLA in healthy donors. This table comes from immunoSEQ multiplex PCR, and its TCRdb copy is limited to in-frame clones, with some not included. The repertoire includes 50,000 to 65,000 clones, 85% to 95% of them detected once, and about 7% sits in the top ten. Sequenced: PBMCs. Receptor source: a woman younger than 35 in good health and CMV-seropositive. Each CDR3 is given with its conserved first and last residue. A D gene is named only where the DNA matches it firmly. Part of the rows lack a size; the others show once, few, many or a class for expanded clones.

clone size,D gene,J gene,V gene,CDR3 protein,CDR3 DNA
.,.,TRBJ1-2,TRBV19,CASSENGQFGYTF,TGTGCCAGTAGCGAAAATGGACAGTTTGGCTACACCTTC
.,TRBD2,TRBJ2-7,TRBV4-2,CASSLGLAGGSYEQYF,TGTGCCAGCAGCCTGGGACTAGCGGGGGGCTCCTACGAGCAGTACTTC
.,.,TRBJ1-2,TRBV7-9,CASSLSIGEGYTF,TGTGCCAGCAGCCTATCCATAGGGGAAGGCTACACCTTC
.,TRBD2,TRBJ2-7,TRBV20-1,CSVQRGYEQYF,TGCAGTGTCCAGCGGGGTTACGAGCAGTACTTC
.,.,TRBJ2-3,TRBV11-1,CASSPRGGFQPDTQYF,TGTGCCAGCAGCCCCAGGGGCGGGTTTCAGCCAGATACGCAGTATTTT
.,.,TRBJ2-7,TRBV2,CASSSSRYEQYF,TGTGCCAGCAGTTCATCCCGGTACGAGCAGTACTTC
.,TRBD2,TRBJ2-5,TRBV7-2,CASSPELAGVSRKYF,TGTGCCAGCAGCCCAGAACTAGCGGGGGTCTCTCGGAAGTACTTC
.,.,TRBJ1-2,TRBV18,CASSPGLPANYGYTF,TGTGCCAGCTCACCAGGGCTACCAGCTAACTATGGCTACACCTTC
.,TRBD1,TRBJ2-1,TRBV10-3,CAISGGTGGYNEQFF,TGTGCCATCAGTGGGGGGACAGGGGGCTACAATGAGCAGTTCTTC
.,TRBD2,TRBJ2-1,TRBV30,CAWTGREAGSYNEQFF,TGTGCCTGGACGGGACGGGAGGCGGGGTCCTACAATGAGCAGTTCTTC
.,TRBD2,TRBJ2-1,TRBV5-1,CASSLFLAGGEQFF,TGCGCCAGCAGCTTGTTCTTAGCGGGGGGAGAGCAGTTCTTC
.,TRBD1,TRBJ1-2,TRBV28,CASSQIGQGGGYTF,TGTGCCAGCAGTCAAATCGGACAGGGGGGTGGCTACACCTTC
.,TRBD2,TRBJ2-1,TRBV14,CASSPSTSGRAWDEQFF,TGTGCCAGCAGCCCCTCGACTAGCGGGAGGGCCTGGGATGAGCAGTTCTTC
once,TRBD1,TRBJ1-6,TRBV11-1,CASRRGTGINSPLHF,TGTGCCAGCAGACGAGGGACAGGGATAAATTCACCCCTCCACTTT
.,TRBD2,TRBJ2-7,TRBV4-1,CASSRAGKTYEQYF,TGCGCCAGCAGCCGAGCGGGGAAGACCTACGAGCAGTACTTC
once,.,TRBJ1-2,TRBV11-2,CASSLLRNYGYTF,TGTGCCAGCAGCTTATTGAGGAACTATGGCTACACCTTC
.,.,TRBJ2-1,TRBV14,CASSLANEQFF,TGTGCCAGCAGCCTGGCAAATGAGCAGTTCTTC
.,TRBD2,TRBJ2-5,TRBV14,CASRQRGEETQYF,TGTGCCAGCAGGCAACGGGGGGAAGAGACCCAGTACTTC
few,.,TRBJ2-6,TRBV11-2,CASSQFGANVLTF,TGTGCCAGCAGCCAGTTTGGGGCCAACGTCCTGACTTTC
.,TRBD1,TRBJ1-1,TRBV7-2,CASSSSGTALNTEAFF,TGTGCCAGCAGCTCATCCGGGACAGCCCTGAACACTGAAGCTTTCTTT
.,TRBD1,TRBJ1-4,TRBV28,CASTKERGQTNEKLFF,TGTGCCAGCACCAAGGAGAGGGGACAGACTAATGAAAAACTGTTTTTT
.,.,TRBJ1-3,TRBV7-2,CASSQRGRSGNTIYF,TGTGCCAGCAGCCAGAGGGGGAGATCTGGAAACACCATATATTTT
.,.,TRBJ1-2,TRBV2,CASNLIGEGYTF,TGTGCCAGCAACCTTATAGGGGAAGGCTACACCTTC
.,TRBD2,TRBJ2-3,TRBV28,CASSLTSAETDTQYF,TGTGCCAGCAGTTTAACTAGCGCAGAGACAGATACGCAGTATTTT
.,.,TRBJ1-5,TRBV7-2,CASSPFRAGSNQPQHF,TGTGCCAGCAGCCCCTTTCGTGCAGGCAGCAATCAGCCCCAGCATTTT
once,.,TRBJ2-3,TRBV11-2,CASIRGWSTDTQYF,TGTGCCAGCATCAGGGGATGGAGCACAGATACGCAGTATTTT
once,.,TRBJ1-4,TRBV5-3,CARSPDRPTNEKLFF,TGTGCCAGAAGCCCCGACAGGCCGACTAATGAAAAACTGTTTTTT
few,TRBD2,TRBJ2-1,TRBV27,CATRDPSGRSYNEQFF,TGTGCCACCCGCGATCCTAGCGGGAGGTCCTACAATGAGCAGTTCTTC
.,.,TRBJ2-1,TRBV15,CATSRQPPWGLLDEQFF,TGTGCCACCAGCAGACAGCCCCCTTGGGGACTGTTGGATGAGCAGTTCTTC
.,TRBD1,TRBJ2-7,TRBV4-2,CASSQRTGGAESYEQYF,TGTGCCAGCAGCCAGCGGACAGGGGGCGCGGAATCCTACGAGCAGTACTTC
.,.,TRBJ1-1,TRBV4-2,CASSQEFGGGNTEAFF,TGTGCCAGCAGCCAAGAATTTGGGGGGGGAAACACTGAAGCTTTCTTT
.,.,TRBJ1-2,TRBV7-9,CASSLAIAQDGYTF,TGTGCCAGCAGCTTAGCAATCGCGCAAGATGGCTACACCTTC
.,.,TRBJ2-4,TRBV5-1,CASSLDLAQNIQYF,TGCGCCAGCAGCTTGGATCTGGCCCAAAACATTCAGTACTTC
.,.,TRBJ2-1,TRBV28,CASSFLARDFGEQFF,TGTGCCAGCAGTTTTTTGGCCAGGGACTTCGGTGAGCAGTTCTTC
.,.,TRBJ1-6,TRBV28,CASSIPVTYNSPLHF,TGTGCCAGCAGTATCCCAGTTACCTATAATTCACCCCTCCACTTT
.,TRBD2,TRBJ2-3,TRBV9,CASSPGGGIGTDTQYF,TGTGCCAGCAGCCCGGGGGGGGGCATAGGCACAGATACGCAGTATTTT
.,.,TRBJ2-3,TRBV20-1,CSPRWTDTQYF,TGCAGTCCCAGGTGGACAGATACGCAGTATTTT
.,TRBD2,TRBJ2-1,TRBV7-3,CASSPQLAGERNEQFF,TGTGCCAGCAGCCCACAACTAGCGGGAGAGCGGAATGAGCAGTTCTTC
.,.,TRBJ1-1,TRBV10-2,CASSPYLNTEAFF,TGCGCCAGCAGCCCCTACTTGAACACTGAAGCTTTCTTT
.,TRBD1,TRBJ1-2,TRBV2,CASLRGQAESGSLYGYTF,TGTGCCAGCCTACGTGGACAGGCGGAGTCAGGGTCCCTCTATGGCTACACCTTC
.,.,TRBJ2-5,TRBV10-1,CAGGSPYKETQYF,TGCGCCGGAGGGAGCCCTTATAAGGAGACCCAGTACTTC
.,TRBD2,TRBJ2-1,TRBV10-3,CAISDGLAGDNEQFF,TGTGCCATCAGTGATGGACTAGCGGGAGATAATGAGCAGTTCTTC
.,TRBD1,TRBJ2-7,TRBV5-1,CASSLTSPTGGMNEQYF,TGCGCCAGCAGCTTGACCTCTCCGACAGGGGGCATGAACGAGCAGTACTTC